This T cell receptor (beta chain) was recorded in a study of spatial heterogeneity in lung cancer. Whole-study context: Sequencing consistently turned up more beta-chain sequences than alpha-chain sequences. Study-wide findings and caveats: In blood, ubiquitous expanded tumor TCRs appeared more at resection than follow-up.

On this clonotype: Its specificity is unknown.

TCRdb re-analysed the 5' RACE reads in MiXCR, keeping a single row per CDR3 protein. Seen here are some 41,000 distinct CDR3 sequences, approximately 7% observed once, and the top ten hold 43%. Time point: sample taken at primary tumor resection. Researchers sequenced whole RNA taken from tumor, nontumor lung or frozen PBMC without sorting. There were approximately 69 donors, all of them untreated patients with early-stage non-small cell lung cancer. Sample: PBMCs, taken at surgery. The sequence was obtained from a female donor with early-stage non-small cell lung cancer.

CDR3 in amino acids: CATSDGGSAEQYF. CDR3 coding DNA: TGTGCCACCAGTGATGGCGGGAGCGCCGAGCAGTACTTC. The chain joins TRBV24-1 to TRBJ2-7; 7 nucleotides agree with TRBD2. Germline V gene sequence: CDR1 KGHDR, CDR2 SFDVKD. Unmatched junction bases numbered 4, after V lost 3 bases and J lost 6 bases. This CDR3 comprises 13 residues.